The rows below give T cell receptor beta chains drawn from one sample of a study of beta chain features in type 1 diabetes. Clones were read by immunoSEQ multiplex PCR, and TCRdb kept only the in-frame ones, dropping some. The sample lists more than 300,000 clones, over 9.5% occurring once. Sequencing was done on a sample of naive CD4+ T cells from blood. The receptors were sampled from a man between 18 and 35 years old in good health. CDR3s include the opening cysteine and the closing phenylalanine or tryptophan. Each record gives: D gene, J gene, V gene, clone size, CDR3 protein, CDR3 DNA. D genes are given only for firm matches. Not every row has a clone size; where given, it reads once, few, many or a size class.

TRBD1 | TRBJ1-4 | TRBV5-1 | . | CASSRLGGTNEKLFF | TGCGCCAGCAGCCGTTTAGGGGGCACTAATGAAAAACTGTTTTTT
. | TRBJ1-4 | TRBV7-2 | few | CASSFGSGGREKLFF | TGTGCCAGCAGCTTTGGGTCGGGGGGTCGAGAAAAACTGTTTTTT
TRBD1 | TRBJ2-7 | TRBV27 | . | CASSSLRAGGYEQYF | TGTGCCAGCAGTTCGCTTAGGGCAGGGGGCTACGAGCAGTACTTC
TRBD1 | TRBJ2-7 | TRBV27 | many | CASSLGDRGYEQYF | TGTGCCAGCAGTTTAGGGGACAGGGGCTACGAGCAGTACTTC
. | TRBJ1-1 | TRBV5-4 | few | CASSLLGLSTEAFF | TGTGCCAGCAGCTTGCTAGGACTGAGCACTGAAGCTTTCTTT
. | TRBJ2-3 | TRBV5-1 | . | CASSPGHNTDTQYF | TGCGCCAGCAGCCCCGGACACAACACAGATACGCAGTATTTT
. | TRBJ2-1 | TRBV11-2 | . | CASSLEYRANEQFF | TGTGCCAGCAGCTTAGAATACAGGGCCAATGAGCAGTTCTTC
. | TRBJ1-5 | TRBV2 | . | CASSGDKNQPQHF | TGTGCCAGCAGTGGAGACAAGAATCAGCCCCAGCATTTT
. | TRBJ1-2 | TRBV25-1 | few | CASSDRGGGYGYTF | TGTGCCAGCAGTGATAGAGGGGGTGGCTATGGCTACACCTTC
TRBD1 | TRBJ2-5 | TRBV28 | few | CASNPTFVQGVFQETQYF | TGTGCCAGCAATCCTACTTTTGTCCAGGGGGTCTTCCAAGAGACCCAGTACTTC
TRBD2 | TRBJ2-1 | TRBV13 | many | CASSQAGARVAPEQFF | TGTGCCAGCAGCCAAGCGGGAGCCCGGGTAGCTCCTGAGCAGTTCTTC
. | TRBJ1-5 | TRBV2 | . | CASSIPAGPFSNQPQHF | TGTGCCAGCAGTATCCCGGCAGGGCCCTTTAGCAATCAGCCCCAGCATTTT
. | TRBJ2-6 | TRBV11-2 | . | CASSPWTVSGLGANVLTF | TGTGCCAGCAGCCCCTGGACAGTTTCCGGGCTTGGGGCCAACGTCCTGACTTTC
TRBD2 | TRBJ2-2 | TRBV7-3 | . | CASSDGLAGTGELFF | TGTGCCAGCAGCGATGGACTAGCTGGCACCGGGGAGCTGTTTTTT
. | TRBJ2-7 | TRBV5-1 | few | CASSLRYLGADSEQYF | TGCGCCAGCAGCTTGCGTTATTTGGGGGCAGATAGCGAGCAGTACTTC
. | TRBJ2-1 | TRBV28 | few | CASSLFRGSYNEQFF | TGTGCCAGCAGTTTATTCAGGGGAAGCTACAATGAGCAGTTCTTC
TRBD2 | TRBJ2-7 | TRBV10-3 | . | CAITARAGGAYEQYF | TGTGCCATCACAGCCAGAGCGGGAGGGGCCTACGAGCAGTACTTC
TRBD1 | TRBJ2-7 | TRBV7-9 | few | CASSPRQGGNYEQYF | TGTGCCAGCAGCCCCCGACAGGGGGGTAATTACGAGCAGTACTTC
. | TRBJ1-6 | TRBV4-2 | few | CASSQERGGSPLHF | TGTGCCAGCAGCCAAGAACGGGGAGGCTCACCCCTCCACTTT
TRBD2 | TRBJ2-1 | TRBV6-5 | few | CASRRRGDPYNEQFF | TGTGCCAGCAGGAGGCGGGGGGACCCCTACAATGAGCAGTTCTTC
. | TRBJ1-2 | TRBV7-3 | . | CASSSNPGQGLGGYTF | TGTGCCAGCAGCTCCAACCCAGGGCAGGGCTTAGGTGGCTACACCTTC
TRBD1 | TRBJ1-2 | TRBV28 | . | CASSLGQGADGYTF | TGTGCCAGCAGTTTAGGGCAGGGGGCGGATGGCTACACCTTC
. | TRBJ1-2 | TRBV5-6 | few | CASSLQGTAGYTF | TGTGCCAGCAGCCTTCAGGGGACCGCAGGCTACACCTTC
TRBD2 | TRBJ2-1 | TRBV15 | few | CATSRARGGGFNEQFF | TGTGCCACCAGCAGGGCACGGGGCGGGGGGTTTAATGAGCAGTTCTTC
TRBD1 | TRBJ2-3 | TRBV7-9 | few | CASSFRQGATDTQYF | TGTGCCAGCAGCTTTAGACAGGGGGCGACAGATACGCAGTATTTT
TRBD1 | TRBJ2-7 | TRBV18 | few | CASSPQFSGQSYEQYF | TGTGCCAGCTCACCACAGTTCTCGGGACAGAGCTACGAGCAGTACTTC
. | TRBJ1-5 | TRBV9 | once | CASSATAYSNQPQHF | TGTGCCAGCAGCGCGACAGCTTATAGCAATCAGCCCCAGCATTTT
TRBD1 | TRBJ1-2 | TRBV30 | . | CAWKDRALGITGYTF | TGTGCCTGGAAGGACAGGGCCCTTGGTATCACGGGCTACACCTTC
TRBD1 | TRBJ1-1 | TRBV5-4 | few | CASSPAVGQQNTEAFF | TGTGCCAGCAGCCCGGCTGTGGGACAGCAGAACACTGAAGCTTTCTTT
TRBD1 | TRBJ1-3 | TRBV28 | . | CASSLSLTGGGNTIYF | TGTGCCAGCAGTTTATCCTTGACAGGGGGAGGAAACACCATATATTTT
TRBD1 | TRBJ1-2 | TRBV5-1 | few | CASSLGQATNYGYTF | TGCGCCAGCAGCTTAGGACAGGCGACTAACTATGGCTACACCTTC
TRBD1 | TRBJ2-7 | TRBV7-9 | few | CASSTLDRGSYEQYF | TGTGCCAGCAGCACCCTGGACAGGGGATCCTACGAGCAGTACTTC
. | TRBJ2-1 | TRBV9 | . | CASSVAVRGEQFF | TGTGCCAGCAGCGTAGCTGTCCGAGGTGAGCAGTTCTTC
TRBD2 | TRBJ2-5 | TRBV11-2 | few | CASSLALAAETQYF | TGTGCCAGCAGCTTAGCCCTAGCGGCAGAGACCCAGTACTTC
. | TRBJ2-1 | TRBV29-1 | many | CSVRSGGEQFF | TGCAGCGTCCGAAGCGGTGGCGAGCAGTTCTTC
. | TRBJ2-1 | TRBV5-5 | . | CASSRNYNEQFF | TGTGCCAGCAGCCGTAATTACAATGAGCAGTTCTTC
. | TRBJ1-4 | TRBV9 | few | CASSVTGRGEKLFF | TGTGCCAGCAGCGTAACGGGGAGGGGCGAAAAACTGTTTTTT
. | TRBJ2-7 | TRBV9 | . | CASSARAGVPLSSYEQYF | TGTGCCAGCAGCGCGAGGGCAGGGGTCCCCCTGAGCTCCTACGAGCAGTACTTC
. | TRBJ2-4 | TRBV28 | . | CASRGHLKNIQYF | TGTGCCAGCAGAGGACACCTCAAAAACATTCAGTACTTC
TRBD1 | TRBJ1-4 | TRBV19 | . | CASSTYGTGDEKLFF | TGTGCCAGTAGCACCTACGGGACAGGTGATGAAAAACTGTTTTTT
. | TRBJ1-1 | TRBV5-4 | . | CASSLGRPGGDTEAFF | TGTGCCAGCAGCTTGGGGAGACCCGGAGGGGACACTGAAGCTTTCTTT
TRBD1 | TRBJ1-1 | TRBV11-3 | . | CASSLGQGRAFF | TGTGCCAGCAGCTTGGGACAGGGCAGAGCTTTCTTT
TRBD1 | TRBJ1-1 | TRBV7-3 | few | CASSPATGSDTEAFF | TGTGCCAGCAGCCCCGCGACAGGGTCAGACACTGAAGCTTTCTTT
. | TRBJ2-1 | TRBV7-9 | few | CASSSQRYEQFF | TGTGCCAGCAGCTCGCAGCGCTATGAGCAGTTCTTC
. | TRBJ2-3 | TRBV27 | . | CASSFGSRPDTQYF | TGTGCCAGCAGTTTCGGGAGTAGGCCAGATACGCAGTATTTT
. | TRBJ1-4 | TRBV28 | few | CASSRLEKLFF | TGTGCCAGCAGTAGACTAGAAAAACTGTTTTTT
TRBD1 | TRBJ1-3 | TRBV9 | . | CASSLGTVGNTIYF | TGTGCCAGCAGCCTCGGGACAGTTGGAAACACCATATATTTT